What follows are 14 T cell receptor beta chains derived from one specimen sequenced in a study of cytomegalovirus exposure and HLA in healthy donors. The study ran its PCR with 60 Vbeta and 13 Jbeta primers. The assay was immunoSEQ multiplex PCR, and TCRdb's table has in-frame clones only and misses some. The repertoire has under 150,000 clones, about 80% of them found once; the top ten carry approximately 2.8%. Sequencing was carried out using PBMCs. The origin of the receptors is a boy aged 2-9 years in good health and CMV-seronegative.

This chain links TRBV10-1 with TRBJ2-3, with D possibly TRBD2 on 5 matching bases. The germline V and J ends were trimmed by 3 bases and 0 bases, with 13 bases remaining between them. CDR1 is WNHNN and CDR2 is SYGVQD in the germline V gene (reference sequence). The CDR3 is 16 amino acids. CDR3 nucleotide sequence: TGCGCCAGCAGTGATCGGGCGGGCGCTAGCACAGATACGCAGTATTTT. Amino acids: CASSDRAGASTDTQYF.

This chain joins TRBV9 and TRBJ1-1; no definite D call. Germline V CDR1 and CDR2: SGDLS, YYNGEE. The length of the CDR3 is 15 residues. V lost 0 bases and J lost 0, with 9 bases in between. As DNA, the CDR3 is TGTGCCAGCAGCGTAGAGGAGGGAGTGAACACTGAAGCTTTCTTT. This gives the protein CASSVEEGVNTEAFF.

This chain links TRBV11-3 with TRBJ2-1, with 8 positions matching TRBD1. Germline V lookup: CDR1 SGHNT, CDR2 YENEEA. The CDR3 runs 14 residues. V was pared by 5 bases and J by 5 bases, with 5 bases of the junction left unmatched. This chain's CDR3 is CASSRTGSNNEQFF. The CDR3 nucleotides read TGTGCCAGCAGCAGGACAGGGTCTAACAATGAGCAGTTCTTC.

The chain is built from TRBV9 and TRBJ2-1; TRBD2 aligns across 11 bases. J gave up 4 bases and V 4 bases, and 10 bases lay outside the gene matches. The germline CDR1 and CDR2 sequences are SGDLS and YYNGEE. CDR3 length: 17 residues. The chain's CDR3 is CASSPGNSGGGYNEQFF. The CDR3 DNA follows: TGTGCCAGCAGCCCCGGAAATAGCGGGGGGGGTTACAATGAGCAGTTCTTC. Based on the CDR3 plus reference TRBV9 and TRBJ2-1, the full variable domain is DSGVTQTPKHLITATGQRVTLRCSPRSGDLSVYWYQQSLDQGLQFLIQYYNGEERAKGNILERFSAQQFPDLHSELNLSSLELGDSALYFCASSPGNSGGGYNEQFFGPGTRLTVL.

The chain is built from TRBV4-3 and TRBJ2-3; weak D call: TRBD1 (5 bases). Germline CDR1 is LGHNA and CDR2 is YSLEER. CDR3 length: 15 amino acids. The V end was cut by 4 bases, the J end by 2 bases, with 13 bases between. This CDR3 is CASSRDSPYTDTQYF. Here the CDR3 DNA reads TGCGCCAGCAGCCGAGACAGTCCTTACACAGATACGCAGTATTTT.

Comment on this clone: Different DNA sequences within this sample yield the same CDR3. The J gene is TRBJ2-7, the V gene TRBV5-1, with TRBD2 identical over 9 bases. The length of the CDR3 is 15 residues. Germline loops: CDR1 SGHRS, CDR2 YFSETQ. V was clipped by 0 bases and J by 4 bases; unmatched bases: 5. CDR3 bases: TGCGCCAGCAGCTTGGGAGCGGGGGGCTCATACGAGCAGTACTTC. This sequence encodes CASSLGAGGSYEQYF.

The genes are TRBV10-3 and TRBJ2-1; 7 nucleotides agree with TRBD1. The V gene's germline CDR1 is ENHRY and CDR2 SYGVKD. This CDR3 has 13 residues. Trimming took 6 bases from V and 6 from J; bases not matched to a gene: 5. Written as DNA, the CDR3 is TGTGCCATCAGGGCCCGGGACAGCAATGAGCAGTTCTTC. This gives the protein CAIRARDSNEQFF.

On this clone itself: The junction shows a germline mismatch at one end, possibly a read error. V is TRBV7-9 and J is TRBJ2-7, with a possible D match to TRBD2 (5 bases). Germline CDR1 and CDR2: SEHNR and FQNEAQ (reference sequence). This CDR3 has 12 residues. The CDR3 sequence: CSSSFEGYEQYF. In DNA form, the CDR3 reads TGTTCCAGCAGCTTCGAGGGATACGAGCAGTACTTC.

The CDR3 here is CASSLDIAGESLRGDTQYF. Here the CDR3 DNA reads TGTGCCAGCAGCCTAGATATAGCGGGTGAGAGCCTAAGAGGAGATACGCAGTATTTT. This chain uses TRBV7-6 with TRBJ2-3, with 7 nucleotides matching TRBD2. Trimming removed 5 bases from V and 5 bases from J; junction bases left unmatched: 22. This CDR3 has 19 residues. Germline CDR1 reads SGHVS; CDR2 reads FNYEAQ.

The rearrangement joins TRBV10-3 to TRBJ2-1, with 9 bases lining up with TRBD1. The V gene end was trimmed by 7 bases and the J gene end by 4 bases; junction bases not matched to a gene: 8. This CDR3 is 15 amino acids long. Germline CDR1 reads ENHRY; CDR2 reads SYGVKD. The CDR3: CAITTGDRAYNEQFF. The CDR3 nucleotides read TGTGCCATCACTACCGGGGACAGGGCGTACAATGAGCAGTTCTTC.

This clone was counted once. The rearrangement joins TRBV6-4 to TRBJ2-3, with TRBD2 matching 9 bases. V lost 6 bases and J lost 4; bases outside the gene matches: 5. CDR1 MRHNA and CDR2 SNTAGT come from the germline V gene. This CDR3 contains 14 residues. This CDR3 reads CASSHLAGSDTQYF. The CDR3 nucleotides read TGTGCCAGCAGCCACCTAGCGGGATCAGATACGCAGTATTTT.

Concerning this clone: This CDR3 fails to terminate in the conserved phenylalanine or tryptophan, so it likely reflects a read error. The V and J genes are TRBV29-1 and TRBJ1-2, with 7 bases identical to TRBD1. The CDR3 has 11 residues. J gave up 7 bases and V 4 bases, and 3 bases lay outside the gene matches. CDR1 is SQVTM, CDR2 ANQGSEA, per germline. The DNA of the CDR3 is TGCAGCGTTGGGACAGGCGGTGGCTACACCTCC. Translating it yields CSVGTGGGYTS.

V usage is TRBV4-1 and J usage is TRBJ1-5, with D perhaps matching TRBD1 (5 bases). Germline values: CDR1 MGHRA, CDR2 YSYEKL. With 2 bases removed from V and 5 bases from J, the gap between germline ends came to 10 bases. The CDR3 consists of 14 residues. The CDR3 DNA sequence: TGCGCCAGCAGCCAACCTGGGGGGGATCAGCCCCAGCATTTT. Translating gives CASSQPGGDQPQHF.

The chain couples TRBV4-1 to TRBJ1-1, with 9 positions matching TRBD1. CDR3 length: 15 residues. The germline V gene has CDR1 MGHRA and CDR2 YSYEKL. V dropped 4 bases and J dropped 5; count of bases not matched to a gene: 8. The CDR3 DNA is TGCGCCAGCAGCCTCCCGGGACAGGGTAGTACTGAAGCTTTCTTT. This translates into CASSLPGQGSTEAFF.